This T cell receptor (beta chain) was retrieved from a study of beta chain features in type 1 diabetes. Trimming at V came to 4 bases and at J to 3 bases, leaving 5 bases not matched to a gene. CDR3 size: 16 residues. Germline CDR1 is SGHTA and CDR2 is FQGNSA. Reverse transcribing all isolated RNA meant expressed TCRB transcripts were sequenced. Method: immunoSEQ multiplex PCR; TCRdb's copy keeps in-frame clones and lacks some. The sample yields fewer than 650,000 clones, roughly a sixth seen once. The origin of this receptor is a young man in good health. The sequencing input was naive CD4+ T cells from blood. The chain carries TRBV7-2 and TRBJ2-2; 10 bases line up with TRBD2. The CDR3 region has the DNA TGTGCCAGCAGCTCTGGTAGCGGGGGGTACACCGGGGAGCTGTTTTTT. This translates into CASSSGSGGYTGELFF. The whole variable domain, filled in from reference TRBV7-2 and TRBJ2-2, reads GAGVSQSPSNKVTEKGKDVELRCDPISGHTALYWYRQSLGQGLEFLIYFQGNSAPDKSGLPSDRFSAERTGGSVSTLTIQRTQQEDSAVYLCASSSGSGGYTGELFFGEGSRLTVL.